This is a list of T cell receptor beta chains from one sample in a study of T cells in lung cancer brain metastases. Assay: immunoSEQ multiplex PCR; the TCRdb copy retains only in-frame clones and omits some. The sample has about 2,800 clones, roughly 88% seen once; the top ten hold 3.5% to 5.5%. The sample was tumor tissue from the primary lung tumor. These receptors were collected from a woman in her 50s with non-small cell lung cancer. Each CDR3 is given with its conserved first and last residue. A D gene is named only where the DNA matches it firmly. Clone size, where shown, is once, few, many, or a class for clones that have expanded.

V: TRBV5-4; D: .; J: TRBJ1-1; size: .; CDR3: CASSLQGPTEAFF; DNA: TGTGCCAGCAGCTTGCAGGGACCCACTGAAGCTTTCTTT
V: TRBV11-2; D: .; J: TRBJ1-1; size: .; CDR3: CASRLTRQPSAFF; DNA: TGTGCCAGCAGGCTCACCCGACAGCCTTCAGCTTTCTTT
V: TRBV5-1; D: .; J: TRBJ2-3; size: .; CDR3: CASSLESAVRTDTQYF; DNA: TGCGCCAGCAGCTTGGAGTCTGCGGTTAGGACAGATACGCAGTATTTT
V: TRBV14; D: .; J: TRBJ2-5; size: .; CDR3: CASSQGDSRRETQYF; DNA: TGTGCCAGCAGCCAAGGGGACTCGCGGCGAGAGACCCAGTACTTC
V: TRBV30; D: .; J: TRBJ1-1; size: .; CDR3: CAWARGGQPGDTEAFF; DNA: TGTGCCTGGGCCCGGGGAGGACAACCTGGGGACACTGAAGCTTTCTTT
V: TRBV15; D: TRBD1; J: TRBJ1-5; size: .; CDR3: CATSLGQGGNQPQHF; DNA: TGTGCCACCAGCCTCGGACAGGGAGGCAATCAGCCCCAGCATTTT
V: TRBV12-5; D: .; J: TRBJ2-5; size: .; CDR3: CASASNGGPRATTQYF; DNA: TGTGCTAGTGCCTCAAACGGGGGACCCCGAGCGACGACCCAGTACTTC
V: TRBV14; D: .; J: TRBJ2-3; size: .; CDR3: CASSQDRAYTQYF; DNA: TGTGCCAGCAGCCAAGATCGGGCGTATACGCAGTATTTT
V: TRBV19; D: .; J: TRBJ1-5; size: .; CDR3: CASSIGSEDQPQHF; DNA: TGTGCCAGTAGTATAGGATCGGAGGATCAGCCCCAGCATTTT
V: TRBV19; D: .; J: TRBJ2-1; size: once; CDR3: CASSTALRNEQFF; DNA: TGTGCCAGTAGTACAGCACTTAGGAATGAGCAGTTCTTC
V: TRBV11-1; D: .; J: TRBJ2-2; size: once; CDR3: CASSLELATGELFF; DNA: TGTGCCAGCAGCTTAGAGCTAGCGACCGGGGAGCTGTTTTTT
V: TRBV30; D: .; J: TRBJ1-1; size: .; CDR3: CAWIRGSEAFF; DNA: TGTGCCTGGATCCGAGGGTCTGAAGCTTTCTTT
V: TRBV7-9; D: .; J: TRBJ2-5; size: .; CDR3: CASSLVGWKETQYF; DNA: TGTGCCAGCAGCTTAGTAGGGTGGAAAGAGACCCAGTACTTC
V: TRBV9; D: TRBD1; J: TRBJ2-7; size: .; CDR3: CASSTWTGVDEQYF; DNA: TGTGCCAGCAGCACCTGGACAGGGGTGGACGAGCAGTACTTC
V: TRBV29-1; D: TRBD2; J: TRBJ2-3; size: .; CDR3: CSVGSAGDLSTQYF; DNA: TGCAGCGTTGGAAGCGCGGGAGATCTAAGTACGCAGTATTTT
V: TRBV4-3; D: .; J: TRBJ1-2; size: once; CDR3: CASSQPTGVGYTF; DNA: TGCGCCAGCAGCCAGCCGACCGGGGTGGGCTACACCTTC
V: TRBV6-5; D: .; J: TRBJ1-2; size: .; CDR3: CASSYGTRNYGYTF; DNA: TGTGCCAGCAGTTACGGGACAAGAAACTATGGCTACACCTTC
V: TRBV30; D: .; J: TRBJ1-6; size: once; CDR3: CAWSPGDDSPLHF; DNA: TGTGCCTGGAGCCCCGGGGACGACTCACCCCTCCACTTT
V: TRBV10-3; D: TRBD1; J: TRBJ2-7; size: .; CDR3: CAISDRGFKYF; DNA: TGTGCCATCAGCGACAGGGGATTTAAGTACTTC
V: TRBV7-2; D: .; J: TRBJ1-1; size: once; CDR3: CASSPGPRLRVFF; DNA: TGTGCTAGCAGCCCCGGGCCGAGACTGAGAGTTTTCTTT
V: TRBV2; D: .; J: TRBJ2-3; size: .; CDR3: CASPWASSASTDTQYF; DNA: TGTGCCAGCCCCTGGGCCTCTAGCGCAAGCACAGATACGCAGTATTTT
V: TRBV6-1; D: TRBD1; J: TRBJ1-6; size: .; CDR3: CASSAKTGEDSPLHF; DNA: TGTGCCAGCAGTGCAAAGACAGGGGAGGATTCACCCCTCCACTTT
V: TRBV6-6; D: .; J: TRBJ1-3; size: .; CDR3: CASSYSGNTIYF; DNA: TGTGCCAGCAGTTACTCTGGAAACACCATATATTTT
V: TRBV9; D: .; J: TRBJ1-2; size: .; CDR3: CASSVDPVNYGYTF; DNA: TGTGCCAGCAGCGTAGATCCGGTTAACTATGGCTACACCTTC
V: TRBV11-3; D: TRBD2; J: TRBJ2-1; size: .; CDR3: CASSPGGSYNEQFF; DNA: TGTGCCAGCAGCCCGGGGGGCTCCTACAATGAGCAGTTCTTC
V: TRBV2; D: TRBD2; J: TRBJ2-7; size: .; CDR3: CASSVDSPPLLAGRSYEQYF; DNA: TGTGCCAGCAGTGTGGACTCCCCGCCCCTTCTAGCGGGACGCTCCTACGAGCAGTACTTC
V: TRBV27; D: TRBD2; J: TRBJ2-3; size: .; CDR3: CASSLRRETDTQYF; DNA: TGTGCCAGCAGTTTGAGGCGGGAGACAGATACGCAGTATTTT
V: TRBV28; D: TRBD2; J: TRBJ2-5; size: .; CDR3: CASSFGGGLAGQETQYF; DNA: TGTGCCAGCAGTTTTGGAGGCGGACTAGCGGGCCAAGAGACCCAGTACTTC
V: TRBV10-2; D: .; J: TRBJ1-5; size: .; CDR3: CASRDGYSNQPQHF; DNA: TGCGCCAGCAGGGACGGATATAGCAATCAGCCCCAGCATTTT
V: TRBV2; D: .; J: TRBJ1-1; size: .; CDR3: CASSRTVEAFF; DNA: TGTGCCAGCAGCCGGACAGTTGAAGCTTTCTTT
V: TRBV29-1; D: .; J: TRBJ2-2; size: .; CDR3: CSVNEGGTGELFF; DNA: TGCAGCGTCAATGAGGGTGGCACCGGGGAGCTGTTTTTT
V: TRBV6-1; D: .; J: TRBJ2-3; size: .; CDR3: CASRERGSPVDTQYF; DNA: TGTGCCAGCAGGGAAAGGGGCTCCCCGGTAGATACGCAGTATTTT
V: TRBV6-1; D: .; J: TRBJ2-7; size: .; CDR3: CASSYHEQYF; DNA: TGTGCCAGCAGTTACCACGAGCAGTACTTC
V: TRBV29-1; D: TRBD1; J: TRBJ2-3; size: .; CDR3: CSVVRDRGTDTQYF; DNA: TGCAGCGTTGTCCGGGACAGGGGCACAGATACGCAGTATTTT
V: TRBV13; D: TRBD2; J: TRBJ2-7; size: once; CDR3: CASSPSGRPSYEQYF; DNA: TGTGCCAGCAGCCCTAGCGGGCGCCCCTCCTACGAGCAGTACTTC
V: TRBV6-1; D: .; J: TRBJ1-3; size: .; CDR3: CASRTTVSSGNTIYF; DNA: TGTGCCAGCAGGACTACAGTTTCCTCTGGAAACACCATATATTTT
V: TRBV5-5; D: TRBD2; J: TRBJ2-5; size: .; CDR3: CASSPRGTSVGETQYF; DNA: TGTGCCAGCAGCCCTCGCGGCACTAGCGTCGGAGAGACCCAGTACTTC
V: TRBV4-2; D: .; J: TRBJ1-5; size: .; CDR3: CASSQDINQPQHF; DNA: TGTGCCAGCAGCCAAGATATCAATCAGCCCCAGCATTTT
V: TRBV27; D: TRBD2; J: TRBJ2-7; size: few; CDR3: CASQTSGSTYEQYF; DNA: TGTGCCAGCCAGACTAGCGGGAGTACCTACGAGCAGTACTTC
V: TRBV9; D: .; J: TRBJ2-5; size: few; CDR3: CASSPRREGAQYF; DNA: TGTGCCAGCAGCCCCCGCCGCGAAGGGGCCCAGTACTTC
V: TRBV27; D: .; J: TRBJ2-5; size: .; CDR3: CASRDRGQETQYF; DNA: TGTGCCAGCAGGGACCGGGGCCAAGAGACCCAGTACTTC
V: TRBV13; D: .; J: TRBJ2-2; size: .; CDR3: CASSLGLTGELFF; DNA: TGTGCCAGCAGCTTAGGCCTCACCGGGGAGCTGTTTTTT
V: TRBV5-1; D: .; J: TRBJ1-5; size: once; CDR3: CASSLGDRNQPQHF; DNA: TGCGCCAGCAGCTTGGGGGATCGTAATCAGCCCCAGCATTTT